The clone carrying this T cell receptor beta chain occurred many times. Its antigen is not known. The CDR3 totals 13 residues. V was pared by 3 bases and J by 4 bases, with 9 bases between. Germline CDR1 reads DFQATT; CDR2 reads SNEGSKA (reference sequence). The data belong to a study of CD8+CD57+ T cells in acquired aplastic anemia. Study observations and caveats: Researchers report that twenty-nine CD8+ CDR3 sequences appeared in both patients and controls.

Genomic DNA was employed as the template in profiling TCR beta VDJ and CDR3. MiXCR was run by TCRdb on the reads, yielding one entry per CDR3 protein. The data hold roughly 130,000 distinct CDR3 sequences, with more than 40% observed a single time. The sample was sorted CD4+, CD8+, or CD8+CD57+ T cells (not recorded which) from PBMCs. V is TRBV20-1 and J is TRBJ2-2; D call uncertain. The source is a human donor in good health, serving as a control. CDR3 protein: CSASPSTTGELFF. CDR3 sequence (DNA): TGCAGTGCTAGTCCCTCGACCACCGGGGAGCTGTTTTTT.